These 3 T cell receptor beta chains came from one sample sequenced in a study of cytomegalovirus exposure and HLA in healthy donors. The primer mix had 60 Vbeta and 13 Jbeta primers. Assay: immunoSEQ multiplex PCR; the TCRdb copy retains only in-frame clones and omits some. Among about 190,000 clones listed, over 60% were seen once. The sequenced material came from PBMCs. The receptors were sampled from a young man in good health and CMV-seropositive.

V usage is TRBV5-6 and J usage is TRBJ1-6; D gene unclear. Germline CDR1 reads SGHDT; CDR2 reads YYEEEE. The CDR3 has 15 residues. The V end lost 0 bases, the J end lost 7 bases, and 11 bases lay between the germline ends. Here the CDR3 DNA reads TGTGCCAGCAGCTTGGGGAGGGCTGTGAATTCACCCCTCCACTTT. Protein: CASSLGRAVNSPLHF.

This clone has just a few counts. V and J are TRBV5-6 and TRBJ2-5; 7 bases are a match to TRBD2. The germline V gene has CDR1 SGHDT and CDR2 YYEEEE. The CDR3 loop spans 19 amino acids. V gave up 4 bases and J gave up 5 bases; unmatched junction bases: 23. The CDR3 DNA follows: TGTGCCAGCAGCCGCGGGGGTAGTTTTGCGGAGGGGCGAGGGGAGACCCAGTACTTC. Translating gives CASSRGGSFAEGRGETQYF.

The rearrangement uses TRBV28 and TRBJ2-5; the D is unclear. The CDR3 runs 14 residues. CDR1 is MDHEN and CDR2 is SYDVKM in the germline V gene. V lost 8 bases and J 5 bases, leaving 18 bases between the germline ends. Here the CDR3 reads CASGVQVPTETQYF. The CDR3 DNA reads TGTGCCAGCGGTGTCCAGGTACCGACGGAGACCCAGTACTTC.